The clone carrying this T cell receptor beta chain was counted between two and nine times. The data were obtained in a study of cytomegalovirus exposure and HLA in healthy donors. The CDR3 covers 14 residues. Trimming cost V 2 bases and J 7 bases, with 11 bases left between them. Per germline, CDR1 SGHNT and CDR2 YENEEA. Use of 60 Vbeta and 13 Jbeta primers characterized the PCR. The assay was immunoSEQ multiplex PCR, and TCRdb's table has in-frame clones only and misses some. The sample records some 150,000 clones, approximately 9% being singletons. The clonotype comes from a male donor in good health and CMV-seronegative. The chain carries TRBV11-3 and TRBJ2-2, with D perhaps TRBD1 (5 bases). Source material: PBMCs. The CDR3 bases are TGTGCCAGCAGCTTAACGTTGGGGCGCGGGGAGCTGTTTTTT. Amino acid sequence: CASSLTLGRGELFF.